The TCR beta chain described here comes from a study of cytomegalovirus exposure and HLA in healthy donors. The PCR was carried out with 60 Vbeta primers and 13 Jbeta primers. Generated by immunoSEQ multiplex PCR, the TCRdb table keeps only in-frame clones and is missing some. Of about 88,000 clones listed, around four fifths are singletons. The specimen was PBMCs. The clonotype was recovered from a woman between 35 and 50 years old in good health and CMV-seronegative.

The CDR3 loop reads CASRDTGELFF. The CDR3 nucleotides are TGTGCCAGCCGGGACACCGGGGAGCTGTTTTTT. This sequence joins TRBV6-1 and TRBJ2-2; unclear D gene. The germline gives CDR1 MNHNS, CDR2 SASEGT. Trimming took off 8 bases at V and 3 bases at J, with 4 bases between the two ends. The CDR3 has 11 residues.